This TCR beta chain emerged from a study of molecular identifiers for immune sequencing clone quantification (dated by TCRdb to between 2017 and 2018). Notes on the research overall: For a replicate experiment, RNA from roughly 18,000 or 92,000 naive CD8 T cells was divided into five aliquots, of which four were sequenced. The study was a methods study using CD8 T cells to benchmark molecular-identifier clustering-based TCR repertoire sequencing (MIDCIRS) and TCR RNA copy counting.

Libraries were prepared through PCR. The sample was run on an Illumina HiSeq 4000. Bulk TCR libraries were prepared as previously described, using TCR primers listed in Table S5. Total RNA was purified with the Qiagen AllPrep DNA/RNA kit. Reads from multiple sequencing runs of the same library were pooled before analysis. As for the authors' bioinformatics: Reads were retained only if an exact TCR constant sequence was present, and the retained reads were trimmed to 150 nt and grouped according to their 12-nt molecular barcodes. Reads inside each barcode group were sub-clustered using a 15% Levenshtein threshold, and a quality-weighted consensus sequence was constructed for each RNA molecule. Non-functional sequences were removed, as were lower-count sequences one edit away from another. Based on fitting two negative binomial distributions, any barcode sub-cluster with under 20% of the maximum read count was discarded. The raw public reads went through TCRdb reprocessing: fastp at Q25, MiXCR clone calling, in-frame beta chains kept. Each CDR3 protein appears once, grouped with its most common genes and DNA. TCRdb, not the original authors, processed these V and J calls. Here the sample has under 600,000 distinct CDR3 sequences; about a fifth occur a single time. Of the sample, 0.84% is held by the ten largest clones.

Naive CD8 T cell libraries were made from roughly 21,000 to 960,000 sorted cells using 10%, 30% or 50% of purified RNA. Naive CD8 T cells, defined as CD8+CD4-CCR7+CD45RA+, were FACS-sorted into RLT Plus buffer on a BD FACSAria II. Ten to eleven TCR copies' worth of Jurkat RNA were spiked into roughly 17,000-1,100,000 naive CD8 T cell samples to test detection sensitivity. Enrichment of CD8 T cells was performed with RosetteSep CD8+ T Cell Enrichment Cocktail and Ficoll-Paque, after which ACK red cell lysis was carried out. There are a few counts of this clonotype. The target of this receptor is not known. Per-base qualities were not stored, and no clone one base away is much larger. General study outcomes and caveats: Modeling gave about 3 recovered TCR RNA copies per cell versus around 10 by digital PCR, implying about 30% capture efficiency. In CMV-specific effector cells, over 99% of molecules were held by clones above 20 RNA copies, whereas under 1% of molecules were held by such clones in naive cells. The naive libraries included spiked-in Jurkat TCR RNA (around 10 copies' worth), and this RNA is not part of the donor repertoire. When barcode sub-clustering was left out, chimeric consensus sequences inflated TCR diversity, with chimeras reaching as high as 47%. Highly expanded clone sizes could be underestimated if identical TCR molecules share a barcode. Spiked-in Jurkat TCR RNA equal to a single cell's worth was reported to be detectable even within one million naive CD8 T cells.

Its CDR3 holds 12 amino acids, cysteine through phenylalanine. Kept here is only the CDR3 DNA, which spans 36 bases and is read in frame from base 1. CDR1 and CDR2 were assigned from the germline V gene (reference sequence) as GTSNPN and SVGIG. V is pruned by 5 bases and J by 7 bases, leaving 6 bases of the junction without a gene match. This TCR came from a human donor in good health. Some libraries in this study had Jurkat cell RNA spiked in. The rearrangement joined TRBV30 to TRBJ1-2; 8 bases in the junction line up with TRBD1. The sequenced material came from naive CD8+ T cells from blood, with Jurkat cell RNA spiked in. The cell subset or site label on this specimen signifies: FACS-sorted CD8+CD4-CCR7+CD45RA+ naive T cells. CDR3 sequence: CAWSFDRGGYTF. The DNA reads as follows: TGTGCCTGGTCGTTCGACAGGGGTGGCTACACCTTC.